This T cell receptor (beta chain) derives from a study of cytomegalovirus exposure and HLA in healthy donors. On the study more broadly: Assignment to the Caucasian-associated ancestry cluster applied to about 80% of the 350 to 500 genotyped donors. Study results and caveats: In a later analysis, productive TCRs from donors in an Asian-associated ancestry cluster reportedly carried fewer N-insertions than the cohort mean.

A word on this clone: Its antigen remains unidentified.

The PCR was carried out with 60 Vbeta primers and 13 Jbeta primers. Assay: immunoSEQ multiplex PCR; the TCRdb copy retains only in-frame clones and omits some. Found here are 150,000 or so clones, 60% to 80% of them singletons; the top ten hold about 6.4%. The CDR3 is 15 amino acids. With 1 base removed from V and 2 bases from J, the gap between germline ends came to 11 bases. The germline CDR1 and CDR2 sequences are MNHEY and SVGAGI. The sequence derives from a man aged 35-49 years in good health and CMV-seropositive. Input material: PBMCs. The J gene is TRBJ1-1, the V gene TRBV6-5; TRBD1 is a possible D gene (6 bases). The DNA of the CDR3 is TGTGCCAGCAGTTACTTAAACAGGGTTAACACTGAAGCTTTCTTT. Protein: CASSYLNRVNTEAFF.